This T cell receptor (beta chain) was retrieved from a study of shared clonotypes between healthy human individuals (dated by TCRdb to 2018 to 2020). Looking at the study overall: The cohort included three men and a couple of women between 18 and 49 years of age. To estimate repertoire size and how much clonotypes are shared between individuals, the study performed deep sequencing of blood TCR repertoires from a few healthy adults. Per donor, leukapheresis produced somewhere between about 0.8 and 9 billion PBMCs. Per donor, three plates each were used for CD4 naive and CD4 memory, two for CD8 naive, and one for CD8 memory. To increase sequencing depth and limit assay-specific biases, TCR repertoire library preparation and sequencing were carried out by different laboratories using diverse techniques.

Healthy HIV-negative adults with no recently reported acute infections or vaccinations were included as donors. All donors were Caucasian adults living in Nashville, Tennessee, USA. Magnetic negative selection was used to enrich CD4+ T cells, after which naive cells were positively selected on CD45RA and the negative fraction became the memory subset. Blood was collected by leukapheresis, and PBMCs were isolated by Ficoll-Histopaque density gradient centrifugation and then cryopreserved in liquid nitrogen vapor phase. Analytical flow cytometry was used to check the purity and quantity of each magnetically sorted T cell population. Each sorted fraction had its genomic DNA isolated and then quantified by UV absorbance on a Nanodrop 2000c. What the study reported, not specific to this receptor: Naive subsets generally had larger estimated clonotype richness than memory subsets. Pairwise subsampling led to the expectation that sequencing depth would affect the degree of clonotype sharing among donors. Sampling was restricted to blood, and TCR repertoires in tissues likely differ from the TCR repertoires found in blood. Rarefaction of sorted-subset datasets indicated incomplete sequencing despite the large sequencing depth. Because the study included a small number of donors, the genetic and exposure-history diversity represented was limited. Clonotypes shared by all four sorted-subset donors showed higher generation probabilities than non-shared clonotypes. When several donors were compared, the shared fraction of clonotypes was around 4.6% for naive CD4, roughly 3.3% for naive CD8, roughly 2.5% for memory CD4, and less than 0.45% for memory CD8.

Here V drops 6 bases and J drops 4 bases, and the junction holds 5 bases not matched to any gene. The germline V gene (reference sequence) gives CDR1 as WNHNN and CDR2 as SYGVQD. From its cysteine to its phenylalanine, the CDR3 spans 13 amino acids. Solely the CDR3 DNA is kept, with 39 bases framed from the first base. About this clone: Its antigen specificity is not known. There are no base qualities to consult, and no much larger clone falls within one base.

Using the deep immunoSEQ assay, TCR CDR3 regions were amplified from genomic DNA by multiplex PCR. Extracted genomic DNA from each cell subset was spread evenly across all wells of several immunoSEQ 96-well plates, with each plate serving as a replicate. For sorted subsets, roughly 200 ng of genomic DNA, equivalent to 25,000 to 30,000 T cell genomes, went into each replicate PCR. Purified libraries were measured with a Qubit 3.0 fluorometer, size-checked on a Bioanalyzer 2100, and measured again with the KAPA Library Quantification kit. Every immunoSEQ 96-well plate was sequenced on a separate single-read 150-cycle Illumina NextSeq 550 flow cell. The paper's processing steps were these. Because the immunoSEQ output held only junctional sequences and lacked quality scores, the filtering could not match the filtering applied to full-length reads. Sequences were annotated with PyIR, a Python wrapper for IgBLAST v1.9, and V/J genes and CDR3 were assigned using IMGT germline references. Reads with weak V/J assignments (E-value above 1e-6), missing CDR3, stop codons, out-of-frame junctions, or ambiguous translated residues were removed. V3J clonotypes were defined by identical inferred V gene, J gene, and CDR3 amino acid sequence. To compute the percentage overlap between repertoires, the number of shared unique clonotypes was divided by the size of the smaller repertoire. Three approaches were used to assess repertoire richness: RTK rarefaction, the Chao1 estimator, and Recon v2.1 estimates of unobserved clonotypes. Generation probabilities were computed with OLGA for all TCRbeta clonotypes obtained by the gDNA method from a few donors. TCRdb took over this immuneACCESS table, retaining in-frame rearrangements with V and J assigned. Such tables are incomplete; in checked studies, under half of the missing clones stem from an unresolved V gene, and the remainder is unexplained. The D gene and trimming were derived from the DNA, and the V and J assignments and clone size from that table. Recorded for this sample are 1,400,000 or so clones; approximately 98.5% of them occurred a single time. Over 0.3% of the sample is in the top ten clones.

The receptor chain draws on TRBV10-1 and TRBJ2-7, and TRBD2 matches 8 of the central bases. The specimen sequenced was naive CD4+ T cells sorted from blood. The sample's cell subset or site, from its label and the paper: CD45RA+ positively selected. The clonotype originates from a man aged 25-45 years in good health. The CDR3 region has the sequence CASRAASGYEQYF. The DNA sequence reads TGCGCCAGCAGGGCTGCTAGCGGGTACGAGCAGTACTTC.